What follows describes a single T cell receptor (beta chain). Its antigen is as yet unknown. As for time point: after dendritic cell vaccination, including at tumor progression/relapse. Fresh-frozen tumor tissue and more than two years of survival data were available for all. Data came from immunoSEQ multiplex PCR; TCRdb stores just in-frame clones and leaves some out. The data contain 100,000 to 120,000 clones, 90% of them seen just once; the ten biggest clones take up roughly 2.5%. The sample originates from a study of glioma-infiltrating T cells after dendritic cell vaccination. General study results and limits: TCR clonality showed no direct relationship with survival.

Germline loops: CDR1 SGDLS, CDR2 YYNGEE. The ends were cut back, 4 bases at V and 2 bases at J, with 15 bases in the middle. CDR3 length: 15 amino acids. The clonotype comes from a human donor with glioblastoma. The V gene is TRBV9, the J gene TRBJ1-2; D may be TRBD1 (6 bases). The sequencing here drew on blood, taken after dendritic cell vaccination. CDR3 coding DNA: TGTGCCAGCAGCAAACAGACGGGACAAAACTATGGCTACACCTTC. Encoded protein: CASSKQTGQNYGYTF.